These T cell receptor beta chains were read from a single sample in a study of blood T cell repertoires in COVID-19. Clones were sequenced by immunoSEQ multiplex PCR, and TCRdb holds only the in-frame ones, with some missing. The sample shows about 72,000 clones, about 89% of them seen only once. Sequencing was performed on peripheral blood. The receptor set was obtained from a woman aged 60-70 years with acute or convalescent COVID-19. Both conserved end residues are part of each CDR3. Fields, in order: V gene, D gene, J gene, CDR3 protein, CDR3 DNA. The D gene is left open where the match is weak.

TRBV11-1	.	TRBJ2-2	CASSWGTGTTTGELFF	TGTGCCAGCAGCTGGGGAACCGGGACAACGACCGGGGAGCTGTTTTTT
TRBV28	TRBD1	TRBJ1-4	CASSPTGTGYEKLFF	TGTGCCAGCAGCCCTACCGGGACAGGGTATGAAAAACTGTTTTTT
TRBV7-3	TRBD2	TRBJ2-1	CASSFLAGGFNEQFF	TGTGCCAGCAGCTTCCTAGCGGGGGGATTCAATGAGCAGTTCTTC
TRBV30	TRBD1	TRBJ1-6	CAWSLQGRNSPLHF	TGTGCCTGGAGTTTACAGGGGCGGAATTCACCCCTCCACTTT
TRBV4-1	.	TRBJ1-1	CASSQVPGVIITEAFF	TGCGCCAGCAGCCAAGTCCCAGGGGTAATTATCACTGAAGCTTTCTTT
TRBV5-1	TRBD2	TRBJ2-2	CASSRTSGGNTGELFF	TGCGCCAGCAGCAGAACTAGCGGGGGGAACACCGGGGAGCTGTTTTTT
TRBV5-1	TRBD1	TRBJ1-1	CASSLGQGANTEAFF	TGCGCCAGCAGCTTGGGACAGGGGGCGAACACTGAAGCTTTCTTT
TRBV7-6	.	TRBJ2-1	CASSLFAGAYNEQFF	TGTGCCAGCAGCTTATTCGCGGGGGCTTACAATGAGCAGTTCTTC
TRBV3-1/TRBV3-2	TRBD1	TRBJ2-3	CASSPTTGSMTDTQYF	TGTGCCAGCAGCCCTACGACAGGGTCCATGACAGATACGCAGTATTTT
TRBV7-9	.	TRBJ1-2	CASSLDFYGYTF	TGTGCCAGCAGCTTAGACTTCTATGGCTACACCTTC
TRBV2	TRBD1	TRBJ2-2	CASRATADRARTGELFF	TGTGCCAGCAGGGCCACAGCGGACAGGGCACGGACCGGGGAGCTGTTTTTT
TRBV19	.	TRBJ1-4	CASRQELRRGNEKLFF	TGTGCCAGTAGACAGGAGTTAAGGAGGGGTAATGAAAAACTGTTTTTT
TRBV2	TRBD1	TRBJ2-5	CASSLDRGQETQYF	TGTGCCAGCAGCCTCGACAGGGGACAAGAGACCCAGTACTTC
TRBV5-1	.	TRBJ2-7	CASSLAGGVTHEQYF	TGCGCCAGCAGCTTGGCCGGGGGAGTCACCCACGAGCAGTACTTC
TRBV2	.	TRBJ1-4	CAGRQSPNEKLFF	TGTGCCGGCCGACAGAGCCCGAATGAAAAACTGTTTTTT